This TCR beta chain derives from a study of metastatic and nonmetastatic thyroid tumors. Study in general: Both malignant and benign thyroid patients supplied peripheral blood and tumor or nodule tissue samples, across which the repertoires of these patients were then compared. Study conclusions and caveats: Patients with malignant thyroid tumors reportedly had significantly higher TCR beta diversity than those with benign nodules, in blood and tumor.

The entire patient cohort was treatment-naive prior to thyroid surgery. This clone was seen repeatedly, ten times or more. Its antigen remains unidentified. Germline V gene lookup returns CDR1 MDHEN and CDR2 SYDVKM. The V end was cut by 2 bases, the J end by 8 bases, with 18 bases between. The CDR3 totals 15 residues. How the authors handled the data: A distant-metastasis classifier for papillary thyroid cancer was built using CDR3 differences across clinicopathological groups. MiXCR re-clonotyped the PCR reads for TCRdb. TCRdb, not the original authors, processed these V and J calls. The sample lists 30,000 to 35,000 clones; 15% were seen once.

This rearrangement joins TRBV28 to TRBJ1-2, with D possibly being TRBD1 (5 bases). The sequenced sample was blood. The TCR sequence derives from a male donor with papillary thyroid cancer or a benign thyroid nodule (not recorded which). Some clones in this sample may be carry-over from other donors' samples. In DNA form, the CDR3 reads TGTGCCAGCAGTTTAAATACCTGGCAGGGTCACGGCTACACCTTC. Translation: CASSLNTWQGHGYTF.